The 10 T cell receptor beta chains reported below all come from one sample, sequenced in a study of technical replicates of blood from several donors. The table came from immunoSEQ multiplex PCR; TCRdb's copy has only in-frame clones and leaves some out. This table has 55,000 to 85,000 clones, approximately 97% appearing once. Sequencing input: T cells isolated from PBMCs. Every receptor here comes from a human donor in good health.

This chain uses TRBV9 with TRBJ1-1; D uncertain. Trimming took 3 bases from V and 4 from J, leaving 13 bases between them. Germline V gene sequence: CDR1 SGDLS, CDR2 YYNGEE. CDR3 length equals 14 residues. The DNA of the CDR3 is TGTGCCAGCAGCGAGAGTCTGGTAGTCACTGAAGCTTTCTTT. Translated, it gives CASSESLVVTEAFF.

This clone has only one observation. V and J are TRBV11-3 and TRBJ2-7, with 14 bases that match TRBD2. The CDR3 is 17 amino acids. Trimming cost V 0 bases and J 7 bases; bases outside gene matches: 8. The germline gives CDR1 SGHNT, CDR2 YENEEA. CDR3 in amino acids: CASSLDTRTSGGREQYF. In DNA form, the CDR3 reads TGTGCCAGCAGCTTAGATACCCGGACTAGCGGGGGGAGGGAGCAGTACTTC.

This clone was found once. V is TRBV29-1 and J is TRBJ1-1, with a possible D match to TRBD1 (5 bases). This CDR3 comprises 13 residues. Per germline, CDR1 SQVTM and CDR2 ANQGSEA. V was shortened by 2 bases and J by 3 bases, with 10 bases between the two germline ends. The CDR3 sequence: CSVEQTAYTEAFF. DNA of the CDR3: TGCAGCGTTGAACAGACAGCTTACACTGAAGCTTTCTTT.

The rearrangement uses TRBV9 and TRBJ1-1; 9 bases fit TRBD1. CDR3 length: 11 amino acids. After removal of 3 bases from V and 9 bases from J, the junction contained 0 bases not matched to a gene. Germline values: CDR1 SGDLS, CDR2 YYNGEE. CDR3 protein: CASSDRGQAFF. The CDR3, as DNA: TGTGCCAGCAGCGACAGGGGGCAAGCTTTCTTT.

The chain carries TRBV9 and TRBJ2-7; D remains ambiguous. Germline loops: CDR1 SGDLS, CDR2 YYNGEE. The CDR3 is 15 residues long. The V gene lost 0 bases and the J gene lost 0 bases, with 10 bases spanning the gap. The CDR3, as DNA: TGTGCCAGCAGCGTAGCCTGGCAATACTCCTACGAGCAGTACTTC. It is translated as CASSVAWQYSYEQYF.

This chain links TRBV19 with TRBJ1-5; TRBD1 matches at 7 bases. The CDR3 totals 16 residues. V dropped 4 bases and J dropped 1; count of bases not matched to a gene: 7. Germline V gene data show CDR1 as LNHDA and CDR2 as SQIVND (reference sequence). CDR3 residues: CASSTRQGRSNQPQHF. The CDR3 DNA reads as TGTGCCAGTAGTACTCGACAGGGACGGAGCAATCAGCCCCAGCATTTT.

The chain couples TRBV27 to TRBJ2-1; 7 bases are a match to TRBD1. Germline CDR1 reads MNHEY; CDR2 reads SMNVEV (reference sequence). CDR3 length equals 17 residues. Trimming took 5 bases from V and 2 from J; bases not matched to a gene: 12. The CDR3 sequence: CASSPGPGTVPYNEQFF. DNA for the CDR3: TGTGCCAGCAGTCCGGGTCCCGGGACAGTCCCCTACAATGAGCAGTTCTTC.

This clone was counted a few times. The rearrangement uses TRBV5-4 and TRBJ2-2; TRBD2 aligns across 9 bases. This CDR3 spans 15 amino acids. Trimming at V came to 4 bases and at J to 5 bases, leaving 6 bases not matched to a gene. Germline loops: CDR1 SGHNT, CDR2 YYREEE (reference sequence). CDR3 nucleotides: TGTGCCAGCAGCAGGGGACTAGCAGGTACCGGGGAGCTGTTTTTT. Encoded protein: CASSRGLAGTGELFF.

V and J are TRBV5-4 and TRBJ2-4; 8 bases are a match to TRBD1. The germline V gene has CDR1 SGHNT and CDR2 YYREEE (reference sequence). CDR3 length: 16 amino acids. Trimming removed 7 bases from V and 4 bases from J; junction bases left unmatched: 13. The CDR3 sequence: CASFHERDRQKNIQYF. In DNA form, the CDR3 reads TGTGCCAGCTTCCATGAACGGGACAGGCAAAAAAACATTCAGTACTTC.

The chain combines TRBV19 with TRBJ2-5; D is uncertain. Germline-derived CDR1 and CDR2 are LNHDA and SQIVND (reference sequence). The CDR3 spans 14 residues. Trimming took off 3 bases at V and 0 bases at J, with 8 bases between the two ends. The CDR3 DNA is TGTGCCAGTAGTATTAGCAGCAACCAAGAGACCCAGTACTTC. Translation gives CASSISSNQETQYF.